This T cell receptor (beta chain) was sequenced in a study of blood T cell repertoires in COVID-19. On the study more broadly: Whether acute or convalescent, the COVID-19 samples came from the United States, Italy and Spain. In each case, the material was cDNA or gDNA derived from T cells, B-cell-depleted T cells, or PBMCs.

The CDR3 consists of 15 residues. Germline V lookup: CDR1 MGHRA, CDR2 YSYEKL. V lost 0 bases and J lost 3; bases outside the gene matches: 2. In the original workflow: Amplified reference gene primers provided the basis for estimating nucleated cell counts. Clones were read by immunoSEQ multiplex PCR, and TCRdb kept only the in-frame ones, dropping some. V and J calls plus clone size are reproduced from that table; the DNA served to infer D and trimming. This sample has 310,000 or so clones; roughly 90% occur once, and the top ten carry 10% to 12%. Seattle's enrolled individuals joined amid active infection and were then monitored longitudinally.

Material: peripheral blood. The receptor was isolated from a woman aged 30 to 39 with COVID-19, enrolled during active disease. The rearrangement joins TRBV4-1 to TRBJ1-1; TRBD1 aligns across 9 bases. For the CDR3, the DNA is TGCGCCAGCAGCCAAGATTGGGACAGGGACACTGAAGCTTTCTTT. This gives the protein CASSQDWDRDTEAFF.